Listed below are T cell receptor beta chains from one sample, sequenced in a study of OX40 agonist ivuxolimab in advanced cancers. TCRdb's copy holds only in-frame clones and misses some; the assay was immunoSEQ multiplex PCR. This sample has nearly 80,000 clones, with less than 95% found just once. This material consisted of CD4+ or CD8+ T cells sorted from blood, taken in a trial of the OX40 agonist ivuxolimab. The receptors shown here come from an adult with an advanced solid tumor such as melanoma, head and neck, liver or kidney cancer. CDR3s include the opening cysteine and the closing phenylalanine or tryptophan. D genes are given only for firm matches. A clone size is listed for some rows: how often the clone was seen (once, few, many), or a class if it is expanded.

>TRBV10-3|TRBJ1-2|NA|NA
TGTGCCATCAGCCCCGCCGGGAGAGAGGGCTACACCTTC
CAISPAGREGYTF
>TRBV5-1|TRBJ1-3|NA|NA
TGCGCCAGCAGCCGTACCGCAGGGGCTGGAAACACCATATATTTT
CASSRTAGAGNTIYF
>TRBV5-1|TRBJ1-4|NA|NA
TGCGCCAGCAGCTTGGCCGAAGGGGAAAAACTGTTTTTT
CASSLAEGEKLFF
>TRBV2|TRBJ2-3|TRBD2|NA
TGTGCCAGCAGGGAGGGGCTAGCGGCTAGCACAGATACGCAGTATTTT
CASREGLAASTDTQYF
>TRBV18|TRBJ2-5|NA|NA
TGTGCCAGCTCACCCCGGGACACCCTCTATCCCGAGACCCAGTACTTC
CASSPRDTLYPETQYF
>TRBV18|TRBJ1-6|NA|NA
TGTGCCAGCTCACCATGGGAGAATTCACCCCTCCACTTT
CASSPWENSPLHF
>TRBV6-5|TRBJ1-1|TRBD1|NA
TGTGCCAGCAGTTACCCGACAGGGATGAACACTGAAGCTTTCTTT
CASSYPTGMNTEAFF
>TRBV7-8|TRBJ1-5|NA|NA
TGTGCCAGCAGCTTAGGGAAATTCAATAGCAATCAGCCCCAGCATTTT
CASSLGKFNSNQPQHF
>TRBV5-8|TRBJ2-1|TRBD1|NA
TGTGCCAGCAGCTCCACCGGGACAGGGGGCAAGGGTGAGCAGTTCTTC
CASSSTGTGGKGEQFF
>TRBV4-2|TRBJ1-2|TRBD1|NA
TGTGCCAGCAGCCAGGACAGGGGAGGCTACACCTTC
CASSQDRGGYTF
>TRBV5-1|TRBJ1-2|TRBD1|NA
TGCGCCAGCAGCGGGGGACAGGGTAGCAATGGCTACACCTTC
CASSGGQGSNGYTF
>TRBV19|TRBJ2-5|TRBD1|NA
TGTGCCAGTAGTACTCGGGACAGGACCCAAGAGACCCAGTACTTC
CASSTRDRTQETQYF
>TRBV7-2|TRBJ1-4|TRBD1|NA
TGTGCCAGCAGCTTAGTCCTTACAGGGGGCGGTAATGAAAAACTGTTTTTT
CASSLVLTGGGNEKLFF
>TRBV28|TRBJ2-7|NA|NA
TGTGCCAGCATTGAGGGACGGAGCTACGAGCAGTACTTC
CASIEGRSYEQYF
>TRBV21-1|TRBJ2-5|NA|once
TGTGCCAGCAGCAAAGGTGGTGGTCGGGAGATTCAAGAGACCCAGTACTTC
CASSKGGGREIQETQYF